Each of the 2 T cell receptor beta chains below was sequenced from the same sample in a study of CD8 T cells in Susac syndrome. cDNA came from approximately 0.5 to 1 ug RNA primed by random hexamers. TCRdb re-called the immunoSEQ multiplex PCR reads with MiXCR, one entry per CDR3 protein. The sample yields around 160,000 distinct CDR3 sequences, about 93% seen once. The source material was CD4+ T cells from PBMCs. These receptors were collected from a human donor in good health.

CDR3: CASSFRTTNTEAFF. CDR3 sequence (DNA): TGTGCCAGCAGTTTTCGGACAACGAACACTGAAGCTTTCTTT. This chain uses TRBV12-3 or TRBV12-4 with TRBJ1-1; TRBD1 is a possible D gene (5 bases). Deletions cut 3 bases from V and 1 base from J, with 9 bases between. There are 14 residues in the CDR3.

This clonotype appeared a few times. The chain recombines TRBV19 with TRBJ1-5; D possibly corresponds to TRBD1 (5 bases). CDR1 LNHDA and CDR2 SQIVND come from the germline V gene (reference sequence). CDR3 length: 12 residues. CDR3 bases: TGTGCTTGCCGGGACAGCAATCAGCCCCAGCATTTT. Amino acid sequence: CACRDSNQPQHF.